The rows below give T cell receptor beta chains drawn from one sample of a study of beta chain features in type 1 diabetes. Sequenced by immunoSEQ multiplex PCR; TCRdb stores in-frame clones only, minus some. The table includes fewer than 250,000 clones, roughly an eighth detected once. Input material: naive CD4+ T cells from blood. These receptors all come from a woman between 40 and 50 years old in good health. CDR3s include the opening cysteine and the closing phenylalanine or tryptophan. Fields, in order: CDR3 length, V gene, J gene, clone size, D gene, CDR3 DNA, CDR3 protein. A D gene is named only where the DNA matches it firmly. Rows may omit the clone size; those that give it use once, few, many or a size class.

15	TRBV5-4	TRBJ2-1	-	-	TGTGCCAGCAGCGGCCTAGCTGTGGCCCACAATGAGCAGTTCTTC	CASSGLAVAHNEQFF
16	TRBV5-1	TRBJ1-1	few	TRBD1	TGCGCCAGCAGCCCCACAGGGGGCGTTTATTTTGGTGAAGCTTTCTTT	CASSPTGGVYFGEAFF
15	TRBV9	TRBJ2-4	-	TRBD2	TGTGCCAGCAGCGCGGGGGGGACCGCCAAAAACATTCAGTACTTC	CASSAGGTAKNIQYF
17	TRBV18	TRBJ1-6	few	-	TGTGCCAGCTCACCATTCGAGCAGGCCACTTTACCCTCACCCCTCCACTTT	CASSPFEQATLPSPLHF
13	TRBV7-2	TRBJ2-7	-	-	TGTGCCAGCAGCCCATCACAGAGCTACCAGCAGTACTTC	CASSPSQSYQQYF
16	TRBV4-3	TRBJ1-4	few	-	TGCGCCAGCAGCCAGGACCCGGGACACAAAGATGAAAAACTGTTTTTT	CASSQDPGHKDEKLFF
19	TRBV4-1	TRBJ1-1	few	-	TGCGCCAGCAGCCACCATCCAGGAGGACTCACCCCTAGGAACACTGAAGCTTTCTTT	CASSHHPGGLTPRNTEAFF
15	TRBV4-1	TRBJ2-5	-	TRBD2	TGCGCCAGCAGCCAAGACGGACTAGCGGGGGAGACCCAGTACTTC	CASSQDGLAGETQYF
18	TRBV4-1	TRBJ2-1	-	TRBD2	TGCGCCAGCAGCCAAAACAAAGGACTAGCGGGGTATTACAATGAGCAGTTCTTC	CASSQNKGLAGYYNEQFF
15	TRBV4-3	TRBJ2-1	many	-	TGCGCCAGCAGCCCTGAGGCCAGCGGAGACAGGGAGCAGTTCTTC	CASSPEASGDREQFF
16	TRBV7-9	TRBJ1-2	-	-	TGTGCCAGCAGCTTAGAGGGGTCAGCCGCAAACTATGGCTACACCTTC	CASSLEGSAANYGYTF
14	TRBV18	TRBJ1-6	-	TRBD1	TGTGCCAGCTCCCCCGGACAGGGTTATTCACCCCTCCACTTT	CASSPGQGYSPLHF
17	TRBV7-9	TRBJ2-6	few	TRBD1	TGTGCCAGCAGCTTAACAGGGGGATCATCTGGGGCCAACGTCCTGACTTTC	CASSLTGGSSGANVLTF
14	TRBV19	TRBJ1-5	-	-	TGTGCCAGTAGTCCACGGAGGGGGGGCCAGCCCCAGCATTTT	CASSPRRGGQPQHF
13	TRBV4-1	TRBJ2-7	-	-	TGCGCCAGCAGCTCAGGGGGGACAGAGGTGCGGTACTTC	CASSSGGTEVRYF
15	TRBV25-1	TRBJ1-2	few	-	TGTGCCAGCAGTGAACGGGGGGGTAGGGGTTATGGCTACACCTTC	CASSERGGRGYGYTF
16	TRBV14	TRBJ1-2	few	TRBD1	TGTGCCAGCAGCCAAGCATCCGGGACAGGGCGCGGTGGCTACACCTTC	CASSQASGTGRGGYTF
14	TRBV6-1	TRBJ2-5	-	-	TGTGCCAGCATAAGGATGGACAGACAAGAGACCCAGTACTTC	CASIRMDRQETQYF
15	TRBV5-5	TRBJ2-7	few	-	TGTGCCAGCAGCTTACCTGCAGGGGTCTCCTACGAGCAGTACTTC	CASSLPAGVSYEQYF
16	TRBV18	TRBJ2-6	-	-	TGTGCCAGCTCCCTCTCGTTGGGCACTGGGGCCAACGTCCTGACTTTC	CASSLSLGTGANVLTF
21	TRBV14	TRBJ2-1	-	TRBD2	TGTGCCAGCAGCCAAGGCCCGAAGCCACTAGCGGGGCGACGCACCTACAATGAGCAGTTCTTC	CASSQGPKPLAGRRTYNEQFF
17	TRBV12-5	TRBJ2-3	few	TRBD1	TGTGCTAGTGGTTTGGGGTTGGGACAGGGGGCGGCAGATACGCAGTATTTT	CASGLGLGQGAADTQYF